This T cell receptor (beta chain) derives from a study of cytomegalovirus exposure and HLA in healthy donors. Overall study: Among around 170 million T cells, an earlier analysis found 120 million or so unique TCR beta sequences. Study-level findings and limits: A few chains tied to CMV proved CMV antigen-specific in vitro.

The CDR3 contains 12 residues. CDR1 is SGHRS, CDR2 YFSETQ, per germline. Trimming removed 0 bases from V and 3 bases from J, with 4 bases in between. This cohort consisted of healthy bone marrow donors. As concerns this clone: Its antigen is not known.

Researchers ran the PCR with 60 Vbeta and 13 Jbeta primers. Profiled with immunoSEQ multiplex PCR; TCRdb holds only in-frame clones, not every one. The table lists 100,000 to 150,000 clones, roughly three quarters of them singletons. The receptor was isolated from a woman aged 18-29 years in good health and CMV-seronegative. The chain has TRBV5-1 and TRBJ2-7; D uncertain. The sample consisted of PBMCs. The CDR3 is CASSLDLYEQYF. In nucleotides, the CDR3 is TGCGCCAGCAGCTTGGATCTCTACGAGCAGTACTTC. The variable domain in full, with the rest retrieved from reference TRBV5-1 and TRBJ2-7, is KAGVTQTPRYLIKTRGQQVTLSCSPISGHRSVSWYQQTPGQGLQFLFEYFSETQRNKGNFPGRFSGRQFSNSRSEMNVSTLELGDSALYLCASSLDLYEQYFGPGTRLTVT.